The present entry profiles one T cell receptor beta chain with its context. Its antigen is undetermined. The TCR beta cDNA libraries carried unique molecular identifiers. The yield from roughly 1 to 10 million T cells was roughly 500,000 cDNA molecules in total. TCRdb re-analysed the PCR reads in MiXCR, keeping a single row per CDR3 protein. The sample consists of hundreds of thousands of distinct CDR3 sequences, 55% to 70% of them appearing once. The data are from a study of post-analysis software for immune sequencing data. Overall study context: Several disease courses (relapsing-remitting, secondary progressive and progressive-relapsing) of multiple sclerosis were included.

V was cut by 2 bases and J by 0 bases, with 15 bases left in between. There are 17 residues in the CDR3. Germline loops: CDR1 MNHEY, CDR2 SVGAGI. The study's findings and limits: There were five TRBV segments more frequent in patients than controls, and TRBV5-6, TRBV5-1 and TRBV20-1 were among them. Normalized Chao1 diversity was significantly lower in multiple sclerosis patients than in controls. With F measure, samples from one preparation batch clustered together strongly.

J is TRBJ2-3 and V is TRBV6-5; D unclear. Sequencing was carried out using blood. The sequence was obtained from a girl aged 2-10 years with multiple sclerosis. CDR3 bases: TGTGCCAGCAGTTACCGTTGGGTATGGTCCAGCACAGATACGCAGTATTTT. Protein sequence: CASSYRWVWSSTDTQYF.